The sequence of this TCR beta chain was determined in a study of T cell responses to AZD1222 COVID-19 vaccine. Study-wide results and caveats: Baseline seropositivity characterized only a handful of AZD1222 recipients. Two AZD1222 doses significantly raised spike-specific TCR breadth and depth over controls.

Trimming removed 0 bases at V and 5 bases at J, with 12 bases between. This CDR3 has 14 amino acids. Germline-derived CDR1 and CDR2 are SGHTS and YDEGEE. Libraries were prepared by immunoSEQ multiplex PCR; TCRdb keeps only in-frame clonotypes and omits some of them. This sample has tens of thousands of clones, with roughly 90% found just once. As concerns this clone: The antigen remains unidentified.

The chain joins TRBV5-8 to TRBJ2-7, with a possible D match to TRBD2 (5 bases). Specimen: peripheral blood, collected 28 days after the second AZD1222 dose. This receptor was identified in an adult who received the AZD1222 COVID-19 vaccine. Written as DNA, the CDR3 is TGTGCCAGCAGCTTGGCCGGGGAAGGGCACGAGCAGTACTTC. This sequence encodes CASSLAGEGHEQYF.